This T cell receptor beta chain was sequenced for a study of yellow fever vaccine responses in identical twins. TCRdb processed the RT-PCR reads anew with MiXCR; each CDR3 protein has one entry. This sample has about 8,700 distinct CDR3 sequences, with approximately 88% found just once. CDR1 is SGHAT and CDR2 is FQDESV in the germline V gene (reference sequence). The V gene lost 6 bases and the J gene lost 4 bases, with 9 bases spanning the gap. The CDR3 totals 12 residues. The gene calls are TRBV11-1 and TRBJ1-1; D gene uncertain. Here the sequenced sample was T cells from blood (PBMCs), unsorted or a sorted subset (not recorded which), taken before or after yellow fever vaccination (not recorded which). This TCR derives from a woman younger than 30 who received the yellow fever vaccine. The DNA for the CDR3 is TGTGCCAGCAGGGCTTATAGCACTGAAGCTTTCTTT. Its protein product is CASRAYSTEAFF.